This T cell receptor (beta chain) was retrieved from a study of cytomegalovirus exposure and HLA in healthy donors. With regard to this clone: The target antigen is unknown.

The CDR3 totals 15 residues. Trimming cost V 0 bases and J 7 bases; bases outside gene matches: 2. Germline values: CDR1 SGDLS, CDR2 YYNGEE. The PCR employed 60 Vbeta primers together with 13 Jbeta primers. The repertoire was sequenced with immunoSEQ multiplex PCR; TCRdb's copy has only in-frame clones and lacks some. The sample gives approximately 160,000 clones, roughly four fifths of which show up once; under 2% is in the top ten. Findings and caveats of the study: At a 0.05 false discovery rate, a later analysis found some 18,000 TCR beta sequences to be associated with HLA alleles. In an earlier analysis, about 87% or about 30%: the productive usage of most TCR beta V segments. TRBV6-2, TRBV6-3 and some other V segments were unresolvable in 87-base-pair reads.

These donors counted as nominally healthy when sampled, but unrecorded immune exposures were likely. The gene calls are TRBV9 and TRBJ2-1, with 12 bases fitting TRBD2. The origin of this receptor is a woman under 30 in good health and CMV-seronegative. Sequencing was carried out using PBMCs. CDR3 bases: TGTGCCAGCAGCGTAGCACTAGCGGGAGGTAATGAGCAGTTCTTC. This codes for CASSVALAGGNEQFF.